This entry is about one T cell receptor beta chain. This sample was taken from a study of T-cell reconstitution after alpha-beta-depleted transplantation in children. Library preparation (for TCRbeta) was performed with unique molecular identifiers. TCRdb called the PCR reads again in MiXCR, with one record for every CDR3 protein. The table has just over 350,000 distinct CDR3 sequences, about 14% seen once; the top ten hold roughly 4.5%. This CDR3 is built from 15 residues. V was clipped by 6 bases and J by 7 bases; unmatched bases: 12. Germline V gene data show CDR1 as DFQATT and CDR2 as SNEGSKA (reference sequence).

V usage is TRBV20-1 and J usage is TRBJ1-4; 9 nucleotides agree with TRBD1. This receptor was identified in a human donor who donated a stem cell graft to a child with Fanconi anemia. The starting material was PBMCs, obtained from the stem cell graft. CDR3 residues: CSAYSSGTGSEKLFF. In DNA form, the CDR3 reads TGCAGTGCCTATTCCTCCGGGACAGGGAGTGAAAAACTGTTTTTT.